Listed here are 25 T cell receptor beta chains from one sample, sequenced in a study of HIV-infected children after antiretroviral therapy interruption. A 3' RACE protocol on RNA, with unique molecular identifiers, produced the TCR library. TCRdb processed the 3' RACE reads anew with MiXCR; each CDR3 protein has one entry. Among about 83,000 distinct CDR3 sequences listed, 6.9% were seen once. Treatment noted: PENTA 11 planned treatment interruption arm or continuous ART arm. Sequences were derived from CD45RA+ CD4+ T cells from PBMCs, pooled from several time points, sampled from a donor given antiretroviral therapy, either interrupted or continuous. Subset reported: naive CD4+ CD45RA+ CD45RO- T cells. The receptor set was obtained from a pool of human donors with HIV.

The chain links TRBV7-6 to TRBJ2-3, with 12 bases aligning to TRBD2. The CDR3 is made up of 18 amino acids. The V gene's germline CDR1 is SGHVS and CDR2 FNYEAQ. V dropped 1 base and J dropped 2; count of bases not matched to a gene: 7. The CDR3 nucleotides read TGTGCCAGCAGCTTAGTTCGACTAGCGGGGGCCCTCACAGATACGCAGTATTTT. Its translation: CASSLVRLAGALTDTQYF. The full variable domain, in which reference TRBV7-6 and TRBJ2-3 provide the parts outside the CDR3, is GAGVSQSPRYKVTKRGQDVALRCDPISGHVSLYWYRQALGQGPEFLTYFNYEAQQDKSGLPNDRFSAERPEGSISTLTIQRTEQRDSAMYRCASSLVRLAGALTDTQYFGPGTRLTVL.

Of note for this clonotype: Just one base apart from a much larger clone, this may be a read error. This chain connects TRBV5-1 to TRBJ2-7, with TRBD1 as a possible D gene (6 bases). The CDR3 extends over 16 amino acids. V dropped 4 bases and J dropped 4 bases, with 21 bases sitting between them. Looked up from germline, CDR1 is SGHRS and CDR2 is YFSETQ. CDR3 amino acids: CASSILDNGGGYEQYF. The CDR3 DNA is TGCGCCAGCAGCATACTTGACAATGGGGGCGGATACGAGCAGTACTTC.

The gene calls are TRBV5-5 and TRBJ1-2; a possible D gene is TRBD1 (6 bases). This CDR3 region has 17 residues. V was clipped by 4 bases and J by 5 bases, with 24 bases between them. Germline V CDR1 and CDR2: SGHKS, YYEKEE (reference sequence). DNA of the CDR3: TGTGCCAGCAGCGCGCAGACCCACAGGGAAGGGGCTTATGGCTACACCTTC. Translating it yields CASSAQTHREGAYGYTF. The full variable domain, in which reference TRBV5-5 and TRBJ1-2 provide the parts outside the CDR3, is DAGVTQSPTHLIKTRGQQVTLRCSPISGHKSVSWYQQVLGQGPQFIFQYYEKEERGRGNFPDRFSARQFPNYSSELNVNALLLGDSALYLCASSAQTHREGAYGYTFGSGTRLTVV.

This clonotype was counted many times. The rearrangement joins TRBV28 to TRBJ2-7; D possibly corresponds to TRBD1 (6 bases). Germline V lookup: CDR1 MDHEN, CDR2 SYDVKM. The CDR3 extends over 12 amino acids. V dropped 8 bases and J dropped 2 bases, with 10 bases sitting between them. CDR3 sequence reads: CASRDRTYEQYF. As DNA, the CDR3 is TGTGCCAGCCGAGACAGGACCTACGAGCAGTACTTC.

In its sample, this clonotype was seen many times. This rearrangement joins TRBV6-1 to TRBJ2-2; D unresolved. V lost 6 bases, J lost 5 bases, and 7 bases lay in between. CDR1 and CDR2 (germline): MNHNS, SASEGT. This CDR3 is built from 12 residues. The CDR3 nucleotides read TGTGCCAGCAGCCATCATACCGGGGAGCTGTTTTTT. This gives the protein CASSHHTGELFF.

Notes on this clonotype: Germline is not matched at one junction end, which may reflect a read error. This chain uses TRBV12-3 or TRBV12-4 with TRBJ2-3; 7 bases agree with TRBD2. The CDR3 loop spans 16 amino acids. The CDR3 protein is CAISESSGANTDTQYF. In DNA, the CDR3 is TGTGCCATCAGTGAGTCGAGCGGGGCAAACACAGATACGCAGTATTTT.

This clonotype has a count of ten or more. This chain connects TRBV5-1 to TRBJ1-3; D not certain. CDR3 length: 14 residues. Germline CDR1 SGHRS, CDR2 YFSETQ. Trimming removed 1 base from V and 2 bases from J, with 7 bases in between. The CDR3 loop is CASSLSGAGNTIYF. DNA for the CDR3: TGCGCCAGCAGCTTGAGTGGGGCTGGAAACACCATATATTTT.

In its sample, this clonotype was seen many times. The J gene is TRBJ2-1, the V gene TRBV2; 11 nucleotides line up with TRBD2. Germline CDR1 and CDR2: SNHLY and FYNNEI. Trimming at V came to 6 bases and at J to 12 bases, leaving 10 bases not matched to a gene. This CDR3 comprises 14 residues. For the CDR3, the DNA is TGTGCCAGCAGGGTAGCGGGGGGGCCGGTTCGGCAGTTCTTC. Protein product: CASRVAGGPVRQFF.

CDR3 loop: CASSQTRGGAHEQYF. CDR3 nucleotide sequence: TGTGCCAGCAGCCAGACGCGTGGGGGGGCCCACGAGCAGTACTTC. The rearrangement joins TRBV3-1 to TRBJ2-7, with a tentative D call TRBD2 (7 bases). V shed 3 bases and J shed 5 bases, with 17 bases lying between them. CDR1 is LGHDT and CDR2 is YNNKEL in the germline V gene (reference sequence). CDR3 length: 15 residues.

The chain couples TRBV7-3 to TRBJ2-7; tentatively, D is TRBD2 (6 bases). The CDR3 loop spans 15 amino acids. Per germline, CDR1 SGHTA and CDR2 FQGTGA. V gave up 1 base and J gave up 0 bases, with 10 bases separating them. In DNA, the CDR3 is TGTGCCAGCAGCTTAATGGGGACTTTCTCCTACGAGCAGTACTTC. Protein: CASSLMGTFSYEQYF.

This clonotype was seen many times. The CDR3 reads CATSLGPTEAFF. The CDR3 DNA reads as TGTGCCACCAGTTTGGGACCCACTGAAGCTTTCTTT. The V gene is TRBV24-1, the J gene TRBJ1-1, with D perhaps matching TRBD1 (5 bases). Germline loops: CDR1 KGHDR, CDR2 SFDVKD. Trimming took 6 bases from V and 4 from J, leaving 8 bases between them. This CDR3 comprises 12 residues.

This clonotype was seen repeatedly, ten times or more. This chain links TRBV10-3 with TRBJ2-5; weak D call: TRBD2 (5 bases). This CDR3 contains 13 residues. The V gene's germline CDR1 is ENHRY and CDR2 SYGVKD. Trimming stripped 3 bases from V and 3 bases from J, with 8 bases between. CDR3 protein: CAISEGGEETQYF. CDR3 nucleotide sequence: TGTGCCATCAGTGAAGGAGGCGAAGAGACCCAGTACTTC.

V and J are TRBV20-1 and TRBJ1-1, with D possibly being TRBD1 (5 bases). The CDR3 spans 13 residues. V was shortened by 5 bases and J by 0 bases, with 10 bases between the two germline ends. CDR1 and CDR2 from the germline V gene are DFQATT and SNEGSKA (reference sequence). The chain's CDR3 is CSAAGRVNTEAFF. The CDR3 nucleotides read TGCAGTGCTGCAGGGAGGGTGAACACTGAAGCTTTCTTT.

This clonotype came up a few times. The rearrangement links TRBV6-1 to TRBJ2-7; D is unresolved. From germline, CDR1 is MNHNS and CDR2 SASEGT. The CDR3 has 16 residues. V lost 5 bases, J lost 4 bases, and 21 bases lay in between. Here the CDR3 reads CASSFRKSNIPYEQYF. The CDR3, as DNA: TGTGCCAGCAGTTTCCGGAAATCCAATATCCCGTACGAGCAGTACTTC.

Many counts were recorded for this clonotype. This rearrangement joins TRBV7-6 to TRBJ1-6; D unclear. The CDR3 consists of 16 residues. Germline V gene sequence: CDR1 SGHVS, CDR2 FNYEAQ. Written as DNA, the CDR3 is TGTGGTCGGATCACTTCCACGAGCTCCTATAATTCACCCCTCCACTTT. Amino acid sequence: CGRITSTSSYNSPLHF. Supplemented by reference TRBV7-6 and TRBJ1-6, the full variable domain reads GAGVSQSPRYKVTKRGQDVALRCDPISGHVSLYWYRQALGQGPEFLTYFNYEAQQDKSGLPNDRFSAERPEGSISTLTIQRTEQRDSAMYRCGRITSTSSYNSPLHFGNGTRLTVT.

This chain links TRBV20-1 with TRBJ2-5, with D possibly TRBD2 on 5 matching bases. CDR1 and CDR2 (germline): DFQATT, SNEGSKA (reference sequence). V lost 5 bases to trimming and J lost 4 bases, with 11 bases between them. This CDR3 region has 12 residues. CDR3 loop: CSARIGVETQYF. The CDR3 coding sequence is TGCAGTGCTCGGATCGGGGTAGAGACCCAGTACTTC.

This clonotype was seen many times. The chain joins TRBV25-1 to TRBJ1-5; D not resolved. The CDR3 consists of 16 residues. The ends were cut back, 5 bases at V and 2 bases at J, with 16 bases in the middle. Germline assignment: CDR1 MGHDK and CDR2 SYGVNS. The CDR3 sequence is CASSPGGLGGNQPQHF. In DNA form, the CDR3 reads TGTGCCAGCAGTCCTGGAGGGTTGGGAGGCAATCAGCCCCAGCATTTT. Full variable domain (outside the CDR3, taken from reference TRBV25-1 and TRBJ1-5): EADIYQTPRYLVIGTGKKITLECSQTMGHDKMYWYQQDPGMELHLIHYSYGVNSTEKGDLSSESTVSRIRTEHFPLTLESARPSHTSQYLCASSPGGLGGNQPQHFGDGTRLSIL.

This clonotype was found many times. The chain links TRBV18 to TRBJ1-1; D remains unclear. In germline, CDR1 is KGHSH, CDR2 LQKENI. The CDR3 length is 14 residues. V shed 5 bases and J shed 5 bases, with 15 bases lying between them. CDR3 nucleotide sequence: TGTGCCAGCTCATTTCTCGGGGAAGAGACTGAAGCTTTCTTT. It is translated as CASSFLGEETEAFF.

This rearrangement joins TRBV3-1 to TRBJ2-7; TRBD1 might be the D (5 bases). This CDR3 region has 18 residues. The germline CDR1 and CDR2 sequences are LGHDT and YNNKEL (reference sequence). Trimming took 0 bases from V and 6 from J, leaving 24 bases between them. The CDR3: CASSQEAARVGPLSEQYF. The DNA of the CDR3 is TGTGCCAGCAGCCAAGAAGCCGCCAGGGTAGGACCTTTAAGCGAGCAGTACTTC.

There are many counts of this clonotype. This rearrangement joins TRBV7-3 to TRBJ1-1, with a possible D match to TRBD1 (5 bases). CDR1 and CDR2 from the germline V gene are SGHTA and FQGTGA. Trimming pared 0 bases from V and 0 bases from J, leaving 8 bases between. CDR3 length: 15 amino acids. The CDR3 spells CASSLTVQVNTEAFF. CDR3 sequence (DNA): TGTGCCAGCAGCTTAACGGTACAGGTGAACACTGAAGCTTTCTTT.

This clonotype appeared many times. V usage is TRBV2 and J usage is TRBJ1-4; D perhaps matches TRBD1 (5 bases). Between the trimmed V and J ends, which lost 5 bases and 8 bases, there was a span of 21 bases. The CDR3 is 16 residues long. The germline V gene has CDR1 SNHLY and CDR2 FYNNEI. The CDR3 DNA reads TGTGCCAGCAGTTTTGACAAACCGGGACTAAGAGAAAAACTGTTTTTT. It codes for CASSFDKPGLREKLFF.

This clonotype was observed a handful of times. V gene TRBV28 combines with J gene TRBJ2-1; no clear D gene. CDR3 length equals 16 residues. Germline V gives CDR1 MDHEN, CDR2 SYDVKM. V gave up 3 bases and J gave up 3 bases, with 15 bases separating them. CDR3 sequence reads: CASSFLTPILYNEQFF. Written as DNA, the CDR3 is TGTGCCAGCAGTTTTTTGACTCCAATTCTCTACAATGAGCAGTTCTTC.

In its sample, this clonotype was seen many times. J is TRBJ1-6 and V is TRBV2; D is ambiguous. There are 11 residues in the CDR3. V lost 6 bases and J lost 14, with 11 bases in between. Germline V gene lookup returns CDR1 SNHLY and CDR2 FYNNEI. CDR3 protein: CASSSEGTLHF. The CDR3 coding sequence is TGTGCCAGCAGCTCGGAGGGTACCCTCCACTTT.

The chain carries TRBV5-5 and TRBJ2-1, with D possibly being TRBD1 or TRBD2 (6 bases each). Germline V lookup: CDR1 SGHKS, CDR2 YYEKEE (reference sequence). Trimming cost V 0 bases and J 1 base, with 11 bases left between them. This CDR3 contains 16 residues. CDR3 in DNA: TGTGCCAGCAGCTTGGTTCGGGGGCGGTCCTACAATGAGCAGTTCTTC. It codes for CASSLVRGRSYNEQFF.

This clonotype was seen more than once but under ten times. The rearrangement uses TRBV28 and TRBJ1-1, with TRBD1 identical over 8 bases. The CDR3 consists of 15 residues. Unmatched junction bases numbered 10, after V lost 6 bases and J lost 4 bases. Germline V gene data show CDR1 as MDHEN and CDR2 as SYDVKM. The CDR3 nucleotides read TGTGCCAGCAGACAGCAGGGGGCAGGGGGCACTGAAGCTTTCTTT. It codes for CASRQQGAGGTEAFF.